This is a list of T cell receptor beta chains from one sample in a study of control samples from healthy donors and cancer patients. Repertoires were generated with immunoSEQ multiplex PCR, while TCRdb's copy carries only in-frame clones and drops some. The data contain 150,000 to 200,000 clones, around nine tenths of them singletons. The sample comprised blood. The origin of the receptors is a man younger than 40 in good health. Both conserved end residues are part of each CDR3. The D gene is left open where the match is weak. Some rows mark clone size as missing; the rest say once, few, many or name a class of expanded clone.

v_call	d_call	clone_size	j_call	cdr3_aa	cdr3_nt
TRBV7-2	.	.	TRBJ1-1	CASSRGQINTEAFF	TGTGCCAGCAGCAGAGGACAGATAAACACTGAAGCTTTCTTT
TRBV29-1	TRBD1	once	TRBJ2-1	CSGTGGEQASYNEQFF	TGCAGCGGGACAGGGGGCGAGCAGGCTTCCTACAATGAGCAGTTCTTC
TRBV4-2	.	.	TRBJ1-1	CASSQVQGRGDTEAFF	TGTGCCAGCAGCCAAGTTCAGGGAAGGGGGGACACTGAAGCTTTCTTT
TRBV9	.	once	TRBJ2-2	CASTEGHRTGELFF	TGTGCCAGCACGGAGGGTCATCGAACCGGGGAGCTGTTTTTT
TRBV6-1	.	.	TRBJ2-6	CASSEVRAPGANVLTF	TGTGCCAGCAGTGAAGTCAGGGCCCCTGGGGCCAACGTCCTGACTTTC
TRBV5-8	.	.	TRBJ2-7	CASSRAGNSYEQYF	TGTGCCAGCAGCCGGGCTGGGAACTCCTACGAGCAGTACTTC
TRBV12-3/TRBV12-4	TRBD1	few	TRBJ1-2	CASRTGEYGYTF	TGTGCCAGCAGGACAGGGGAATATGGCTACACCTTC
TRBV7-9	TRBD2	.	TRBJ2-7	CASSLGLAGGGEQYF	TGTGCCAGCAGCTTAGGCCTAGCGGGAGGAGGGGAGCAGTACTTC
TRBV7-3	.	.	TRBJ2-2	CASSSSSAGGELFF	TGTGCCAGCAGTTCCTCGTCGGCGGGTGGGGAGCTGTTTTTT
TRBV5-1	TRBD2	few	TRBJ2-1	CASSAGGHEQFF	TGCGCCAGCAGCGCGGGGGGGCACGAGCAGTTCTTC
TRBV10-3	.	few	TRBJ1-2	CAISETNAGTLNYGYTF	TGTGCCATCAGTGAGACCAACGCCGGGACCTTAAACTATGGCTACACCTTC
TRBV5-1	.	.	TRBJ2-7	CASRKGGILGSYEQYF	TGCGCCAGCAGAAAGGGGGGTATTCTGGGCTCCTACGAGCAGTACTTC
TRBV6-1	.	.	TRBJ1-1	CASSESLWTEAFF	TGTGCCAGCAGTGAAAGCTTGTGGACTGAAGCTTTCTTT
TRBV21-1	.	.	TRBJ1-2	CASSKESRGTGPPRNYGYTF	TGTGCCAGCAGCAAAGAGTCGCGGGGGACAGGCCCTCCCCGTAACTATGGCTACACCTTC
TRBV18	.	.	TRBJ2-7	CASSPLGATMDEQYF	TGTGCCAGCTCACCACTTGGGGCAACTATGGACGAGCAGTACTTC
TRBV10-1	TRBD2	.	TRBJ2-3	CASSQGLGPSDTQYF	TGCGCCAGCAGCCAGGGACTAGGCCCTTCAGATACGCAGTATTTT
TRBV27	TRBD1	.	TRBJ1-2	CASSLSTGGYGYTF	TGTGCCAGCAGTTTATCGACAGGGGGCTATGGCTACACCTTC
TRBV6-1	.	.	TRBJ1-3	CASSEVGNTIYF	TGTGCCAGCAGTGAGGTTGGAAACACCATATATTTT
TRBV2	TRBD1	few	TRBJ1-1	CASSASQGANLMNTEAFF	TGTGCCAGCAGTGCATCACAGGGGGCAAACCTTATGAACACTGAAGCTTTCTTT
TRBV7-2	.	.	TRBJ1-5	CASSPSWEVPQHF	TGTGCCAGCAGCCCGTCGTGGGAGGTGCCCCAGCATTTT
TRBV6-1	.	.	TRBJ2-1	CASSDHLGGNEQFF	TGTGCCAGCAGTGACCACCTGGGGGGTAATGAGCAGTTCTTC
TRBV3-1/TRBV3-2	.	.	TRBJ1-1	CASSPSGSLGTEAFF	TGTGCCAGCAGCCCTTCTGGGAGCTTGGGGACTGAAGCTTTCTTT
TRBV9	.	.	TRBJ2-1	CASSVSGISYNEQFF	TGTGCCAGCAGCGTAAGTGGCATCTCCTACAATGAGCAGTTCTTC
TRBV19	.	.	TRBJ2-7	CASSMMGRGVLFEQYF	TGTGCCAGTAGCATGATGGGGAGAGGAGTCCTGTTCGAGCAGTACTTC
TRBV30	.	.	TRBJ2-6	CAWKLPGANVLTF	TGTGCCTGGAAGCTCCCTGGGGCCAACGTCCTGACTTTC
TRBV10-2	.	.	TRBJ2-5	CASRLQETQYF	TGCGCCAGCAGGCTTCAAGAGACCCAGTACTTC
TRBV18	.	.	TRBJ2-5	CASSPFGVSETQYF	TGTGCCAGCTCACCATTTGGGGTTTCCGAGACCCAGTACTTC
TRBV9	TRBD2	.	TRBJ2-1	CASSVAQSGGYNEQFF	TGTGCCAGCAGCGTAGCCCAGAGCGGGGGCTACAATGAGCAGTTCTTC
TRBV7-9	.	.	TRBJ1-6	CASSSLRAYNSPLHF	TGTGCCAGCAGCTCCCTGCGGGCGTATAATTCACCCCTCCACTTT
TRBV27	.	.	TRBJ2-1	CASSLAGSYNEQFF	TGTGCCAGCAGTTTAGCGGGAAGCTACAATGAGCAGTTCTTC
TRBV15	.	.	TRBJ1-4	CATSRDKRGEKLFF	TGTGCCACCAGCAGAGATAAAAGAGGGGAAAAACTGTTTTTT
TRBV2	TRBD1	.	TRBJ2-7	CASSGRTGPGEQYF	TGTGCCAGCAGTGGACGGACAGGGCCGGGGGAGCAGTACTTC
TRBV29-1	.	.	TRBJ1-1	CSVEGEGQNTEAFF	TGCAGCGTTGAAGGGGAGGGCCAGAACACTGAAGCTTTCTTT
TRBV6-1	.	.	TRBJ1-5	CASSAALGQEGSGPQHF	TGTGCCAGCAGTGCCGCACTGGGGCAAGAAGGGTCAGGGCCCCAGCATTTT
TRBV15	TRBD1	.	TRBJ2-2	CATSRPGQGGTGELFF	TGTGCCACCAGCAGACCCGGACAGGGGGGCACCGGGGAGCTGTTTTTT
TRBV4-2	TRBD2	.	TRBJ2-7	CASSHRLAGYEQYF	TGTGCCAGCAGCCATAGACTAGCGGGATACGAGCAGTACTTC
TRBV7-3	.	few	TRBJ2-2	CASSLRRTGELFF	TGTGCCAGCAGCTTAAGGCGCACCGGGGAGCTGTTTTTT